This T cell receptor beta chain is from a study of shared clonotypes between healthy human individuals. The study's findings and limits: It was observed that around 5% of naive CD4 clonotypes were shared across several donors. Deeper or shallower sequencing was expected to change how clonotypes are shared among donors. Richness estimates generally favored naive over memory subsets.

Germline CDR1 is SGHTA and CDR2 is FQGNSA. V was shortened by 4 bases and J by 5 bases, with 11 bases between the two germline ends. CDR3 length: 13 residues. CD45RO negativity and positive selection for CCR7 defined naive CD8 cells, a population that excluded terminally differentiated effector memory CD45RA+ cells. Assay: immunoSEQ multiplex PCR; the TCRdb copy retains only in-frame clones and omits some. The sample yields millions of clones, approximately 94% seen once. In its sample, this clone was seen a few times. Its target is not known. The chain combines TRBV7-2 with TRBJ2-5; D gene uncertain. This TCR derives from a young man in good health. Input material: naive CD8+ T cells sorted from blood. The DNA for the CDR3 is TGTGCCAGCAGCTCACGTTCCCACGAGACCCAGTACTTC. Protein product: CASSSRSHETQYF.